This T cell receptor beta chain was retrieved from a study of blood T cell repertoires in COVID-19. Germline CDR1 reads MNHEY; CDR2 reads SVGAGI. This CDR3 has 15 amino acids. With 2 bases removed from V and 8 bases from J, the gap between germline ends came to 18 bases. Data came from immunoSEQ multiplex PCR; TCRdb stores just in-frame clones and leaves some out. The repertoire includes about 210,000 clones, around 89% of them detected once, and about 8.1% sits in the top ten. The specimen sequenced was PBMCs or T cells enriched from blood (not recorded which). The clonotype originates from a woman younger than 35 who had recovered from COVID-19. The gene calls are TRBV6-5 and TRBJ1-2, with no clear D. The CDR3 nucleotides read TGTGCCAGCAGTTACGGTGCGTCGGGAGTTGAGGGCTACACCTTC. Amino acids: CASSYGASGVEGYTF.